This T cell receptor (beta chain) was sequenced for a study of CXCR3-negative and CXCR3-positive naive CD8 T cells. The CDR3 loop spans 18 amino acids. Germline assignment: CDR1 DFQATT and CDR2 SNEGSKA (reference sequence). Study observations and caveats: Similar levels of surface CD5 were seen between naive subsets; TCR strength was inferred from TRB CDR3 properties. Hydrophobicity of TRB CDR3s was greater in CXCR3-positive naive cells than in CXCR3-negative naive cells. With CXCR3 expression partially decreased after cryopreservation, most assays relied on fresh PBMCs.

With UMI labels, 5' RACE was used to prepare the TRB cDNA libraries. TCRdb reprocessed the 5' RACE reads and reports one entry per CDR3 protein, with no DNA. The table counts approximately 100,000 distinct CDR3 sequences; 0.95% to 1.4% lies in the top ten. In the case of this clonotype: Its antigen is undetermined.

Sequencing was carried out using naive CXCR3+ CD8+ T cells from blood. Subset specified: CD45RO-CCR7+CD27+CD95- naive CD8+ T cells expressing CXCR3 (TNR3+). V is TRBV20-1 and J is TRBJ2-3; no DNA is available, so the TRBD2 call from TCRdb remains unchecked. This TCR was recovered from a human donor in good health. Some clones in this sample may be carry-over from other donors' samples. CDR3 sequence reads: CSATTSGGAGTTTDTQYF.